This entry describes one TCR beta chain. Its antigen is still unknown. V shed 6 bases and J shed 2 bases, with 10 bases lying between them. This CDR3 contains 13 residues. CDR1 and CDR2 (germline): SNHLY, FYNNEI. The data are from a study of cytomegalovirus exposure and HLA in healthy donors. It was with 60 Vbeta and 13 Jbeta primers that the PCR ran. The data were produced by immunoSEQ multiplex PCR, yet TCRdb's version contains in-frame clones alone and is incomplete. The sample includes some 120,000 clones, around 80% of them seen just once. Points from the study as a whole: In a later analysis, TCR association rates varied by HLA locus: DRB1 most, HLA-C fewest. Analysis was carried out at a later point, and it linked a missense DCLRE1C variant to TCR beta V- and J-gene trimming.

Input material: PBMCs. The TCR originated in a man aged 25 to 45 in good health and CMV-seropositive. The rearrangement joins TRBV2 to TRBJ1-2; a possible D gene is TRBD1 (5 bases). The CDR3 protein is CASRPDRNYGYTF. Written as DNA, the CDR3 is TGTGCCAGCAGACCCGACAGAAACTATGGCTACACCTTC.